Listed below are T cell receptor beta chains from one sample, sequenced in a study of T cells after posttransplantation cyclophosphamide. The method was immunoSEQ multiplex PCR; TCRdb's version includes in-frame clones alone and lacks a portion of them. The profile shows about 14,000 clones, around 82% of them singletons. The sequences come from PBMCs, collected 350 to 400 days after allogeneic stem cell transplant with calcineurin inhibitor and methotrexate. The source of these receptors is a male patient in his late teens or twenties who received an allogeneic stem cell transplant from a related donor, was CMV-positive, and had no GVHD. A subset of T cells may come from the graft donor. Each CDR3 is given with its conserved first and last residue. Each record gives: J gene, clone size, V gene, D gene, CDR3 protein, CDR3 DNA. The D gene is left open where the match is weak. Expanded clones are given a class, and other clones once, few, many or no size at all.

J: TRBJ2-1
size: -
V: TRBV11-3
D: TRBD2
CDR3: CASSLGLAGGSEQFF
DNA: TGTGCCAGCAGCTTAGGGTTAGCGGGGGGCTCTGAGCAGTTCTTC

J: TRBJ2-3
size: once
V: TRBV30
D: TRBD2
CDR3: CAWSVELTSGSKGATQYF
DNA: TGTGCCTGGAGTGTCGAACTTACTAGCGGGAGCAAAGGTGCTACGCAGTATTTT

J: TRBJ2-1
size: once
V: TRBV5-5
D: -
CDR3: CASNEGFYNEQFF
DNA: TGTGCCAGCAACGAGGGTTTCTACAATGAGCAGTTCTTC

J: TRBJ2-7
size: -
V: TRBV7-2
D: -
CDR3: CASSFTGLGEQYF
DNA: TGTGCCAGCAGCTTTACCGGTCTCGGCGAGCAGTACTTC

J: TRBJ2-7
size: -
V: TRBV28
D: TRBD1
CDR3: CATKDRGEYEQYF
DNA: TGTGCCACCAAGGACAGGGGGGAGTACGAGCAGTACTTC

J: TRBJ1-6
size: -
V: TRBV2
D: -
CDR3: CASSDTGVHSPLHF
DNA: TGTGCCAGCAGTGATACGGGGGTTCATTCACCCCTCCACTTT

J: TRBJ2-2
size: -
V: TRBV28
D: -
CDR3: CASSYSGNTGELFF
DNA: TGTGCCAGCAGTTATAGCGGGAACACCGGGGAGCTGTTTTTT

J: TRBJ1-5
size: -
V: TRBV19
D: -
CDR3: CASSTDRNNQPQHF
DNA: TGTGCCAGTAGTACCGACAGGAACAATCAGCCCCAGCATTTT

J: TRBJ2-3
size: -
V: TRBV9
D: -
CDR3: CASSTGTTSTDTQYF
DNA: TGTGCCAGCAGCACCGGGACAACGAGCACAGATACGCAGTATTTT

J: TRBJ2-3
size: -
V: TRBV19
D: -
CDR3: CASAGGTDTQYF
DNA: TGTGCCAGCGCTGGAGGCACAGATACGCAGTATTTT

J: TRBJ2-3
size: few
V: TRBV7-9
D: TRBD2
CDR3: CASSPSGSSTDTQYF
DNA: TGTGCCAGCAGCCCTAGCGGGTCTAGCACAGATACGCAGTATTTT

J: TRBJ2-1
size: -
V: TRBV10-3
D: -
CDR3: CAISELRLGPSEQFF
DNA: TGTGCCATCAGTGAGTTGCGGTTAGGTCCCAGTGAGCAGTTCTTC

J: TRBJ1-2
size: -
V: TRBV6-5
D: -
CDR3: CASSSLLRLYGYTF
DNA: TGTGCCAGCAGTTCCCTCCTCAGACTGTATGGCTACACCTTC

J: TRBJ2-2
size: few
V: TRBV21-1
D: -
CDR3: CASSKAWANTGELFF
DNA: TGTGCCAGCAGCAAAGCTTGGGCAAACACCGGGGAGCTGTTTTTT

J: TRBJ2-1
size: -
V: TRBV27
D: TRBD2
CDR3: CASSGGLAGVFYNEQFF
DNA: TGTGCCAGCAGTGGGGGACTAGCGGGAGTTTTCTACAATGAGCAGTTCTTC

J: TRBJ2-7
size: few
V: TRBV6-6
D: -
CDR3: CASSYRAGNEQYF
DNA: TGTGCCAGCAGTTACCGTGCAGGGAACGAGCAGTACTTC

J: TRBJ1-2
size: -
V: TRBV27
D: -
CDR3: CASSRGSNYGYTF
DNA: TGTGCCAGCAGTAGGGGATCTAACTATGGCTACACCTTC

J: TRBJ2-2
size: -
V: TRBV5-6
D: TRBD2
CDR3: CASSWWTSGNTGELFF
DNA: TGTGCCAGCAGCTGGTGGACTAGCGGGAACACCGGGGAGCTGTTTTTT

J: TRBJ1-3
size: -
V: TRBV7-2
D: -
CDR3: CASSFGAAGNTIYF
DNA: TGTGCCAGCAGCTTTGGGGCGGCTGGAAACACCATATATTTT

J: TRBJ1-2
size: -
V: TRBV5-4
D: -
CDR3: CASSFQSNYGYTF
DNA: TGTGCCAGCAGCTTTCAGTCTAACTATGGCTACACCTTC

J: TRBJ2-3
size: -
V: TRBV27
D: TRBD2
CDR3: CASSFSGRSTDTQYF
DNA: TGTGCCAGCAGTTTTAGCGGGAGAAGCACAGATACGCAGTATTTT

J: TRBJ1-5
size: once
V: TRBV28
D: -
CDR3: CASSFSRGYQPQHF
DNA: TGTGCCAGCAGTTTTAGTCGGGGATATCAGCCCCAGCATTTT

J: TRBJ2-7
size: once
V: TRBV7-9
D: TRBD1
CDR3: CASSLEDRGPSYEQYF
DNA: TGTGCCAGCAGCTTAGAGGACAGGGGGCCCTCCTACGAGCAGTACTTC

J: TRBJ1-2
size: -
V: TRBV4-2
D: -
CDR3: CASPPEAGTNYGYTF
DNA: TGTGCCAGCCCACCAGAGGCAGGGACTAACTATGGCTACACCTTC

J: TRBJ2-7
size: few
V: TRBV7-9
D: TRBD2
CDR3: CASSRDYAYEQYF
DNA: TGTGCCAGCAGCCGGGACTATGCCTACGAGCAGTACTTC

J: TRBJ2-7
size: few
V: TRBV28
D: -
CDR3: CASTPSRLTSYEQYF
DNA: TGTGCCAGCACCCCGTCCCGACTAACTTCCTACGAGCAGTACTTC

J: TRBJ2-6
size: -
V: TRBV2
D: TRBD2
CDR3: CASSDTRQLGGGPGANVLTF
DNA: TGTGCCAGCAGTGATACTCGACAGCTGGGCGGGGGTCCTGGGGCCAACGTCCTGACTTTC

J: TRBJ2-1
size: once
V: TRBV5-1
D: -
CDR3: CASSSGLAGYNEQFF
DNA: TGCGCCAGCAGCTCGGGGTTGGCGGGCTACAATGAGCAGTTCTTC

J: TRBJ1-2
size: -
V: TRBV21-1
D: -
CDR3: CASGARCLTETYGYTF
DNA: TGTGCCAGCGGGGCGCGGTGTTTGACGGAGACCTATGGCTACACCTTC

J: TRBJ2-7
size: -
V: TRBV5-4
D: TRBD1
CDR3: CASSFGQGGEQYF
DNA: TGTGCCAGCAGCTTTGGACAGGGTGGCGAGCAGTACTTC

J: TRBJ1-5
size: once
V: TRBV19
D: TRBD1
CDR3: CASSIGRDRTAQPQHF
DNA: TGTGCCAGTAGTATAGGTCGGGACAGAACAGCTCAGCCCCAGCATTTT